Presented here are 13 T cell receptor beta chains from one specimen sequenced in a study of CD8 T cells in ankylosing spondylitis. A single record per CDR3 protein comes from TCRdb applying MiXCR to the 5' RACE reads. This table has a few hundred thousand distinct CDR3 sequences, around 20% appearing once. Sequencing used blood, either unsorted or a sorted T cell fraction (not recorded which). Receptors originate from a female donor with ankylosing spondylitis or in good health (not recorded which).

V is TRBV24-1 and J is TRBJ1-1, with a possible D match to TRBD1 (5 bases). Looked up from germline, CDR1 is KGHDR and CDR2 is SFDVKD. The germline V and J ends were trimmed by 3 bases and 4 bases, with 17 bases remaining between them. The CDR3 extends over 16 amino acids. The CDR3 sequence: CATSDPREGLGTEAFF. The DNA of the CDR3 is TGTGCCACCAGTGATCCCCGGGAGGGGCTTGGCACTGAAGCTTTCTTT.

The chain recombines TRBV5-6 with TRBJ2-4, with D possibly called TRBD1 or TRBD2 (5 bases each). Germline V gene lookup returns CDR1 SGHDT and CDR2 YYEEEE. Trimming took off 4 bases at V and 3 bases at J, with 20 bases between the two ends. The CDR3 spans 17 residues. CDR3 in amino acids: CASSPHGAPAGKNIQYF. The CDR3 coding sequence is TGTGCCAGCAGCCCCCACGGGGCCCCAGCAGGCAAAAACATTCAGTACTTC.

This clonotype was seen a few times. This chain joins TRBV19 and TRBJ1-4; the D gene is possibly TRBD1 (5 bases). The V end lost 4 bases, the J end lost 6 bases, and 15 bases lay between the germline ends. The CDR3 runs to 15 residues. Germline V gives CDR1 LNHDA, CDR2 SQIVND (reference sequence). The CDR3 bases are TGTGCCAGTAGTACGCGGACGGGAGGGGATGAAAAACTGTTTTTT. As protein: CASSTRTGGDEKLFF.

This clonotype came up a few times. This chain connects TRBV11-3 to TRBJ2-3; TRBD2 might be the D (5 bases). This CDR3 has 15 amino acids. The V gene lost 0 bases and the J gene lost 2 bases, with 9 bases spanning the gap. Germline V gene lookup returns CDR1 SGHNT and CDR2 YENEEA. CDR3 sequence: CASSLDRGNTDTQYF. CDR3 nucleotides: TGTGCCAGCAGCTTAGATCGGGGAAACACAGATACGCAGTATTTT.

The V call is TRBV20-1, the J call TRBJ1-1; 8 positions match TRBD1. The ends lost 0 bases at V and 5 bases at J; junction bases unmatched: 11. Germline V gene sequence: CDR1 DFQATT, CDR2 SNEGSKA (reference sequence). This CDR3 is 16 amino acids long. In DNA form, the CDR3 reads TGCAGTGCTAGAGATTGGGGAGGACAGGGAAGGACTGAAGCTTTCTTT. Its translation is CSARDWGGQGRTEAFF.

This clonotype was observed a handful of times. CDR3: CSVQTGGELFF. The DNA for the CDR3 is TGCAGCGTTCAGACAGGGGGAGAGCTGTTTTTT. The chain joins TRBV29-1 to TRBJ2-2, with 9 bases aligning to TRBD1. There are 11 residues in the CDR3. Trimming removed 5 bases from V and 11 bases from J; junction bases left unmatched: 3. CDR1 SQVTM and CDR2 ANQGSEA come from the germline V gene.

This chain joins TRBV18 and TRBJ2-7; TRBD1 matches at 7 bases. The CDR3 spans 14 residues. Germline V lookup: CDR1 KGHSH, CDR2 LQKENI. J lost 5 bases, V lost 4 bases, and 8 bases had no gene match. Here the CDR3 DNA reads TGTGCCAGCTCACTGGGACAGCCTCCAAACGAGCAGTACTTC. As protein: CASSLGQPPNEQYF.

The chain employs TRBV6-1 and TRBJ1-5; D gene unclear. V was clipped by 10 bases and J by 6 bases, with 19 bases between them. CDR3 length equals 14 residues. Per germline, CDR1 MNHNS and CDR2 SASEGT. The CDR3 here is CATLNAGAGQPQHF. The CDR3 nucleotides are TGTGCCACCCTAAATGCGGGCGCGGGTCAGCCCCAGCATTTT.

This clonotype was seen more than once but under ten times. V usage is TRBV19 and J usage is TRBJ2-1; TRBD1 or TRBD2 may be the D gene (5 bases each). The CDR3 has 14 residues. V lost 7 bases and J lost 6, with 16 bases in between. CDR1 and CDR2 (germline): LNHDA, SQIVND (reference sequence). CDR3 amino acids: CASNRDHSSNEQFF. CDR3 in DNA: TGTGCCAGTAACCGGGACCACTCTAGCAATGAGCAGTTCTTC. Looking up the rest from reference TRBV19 and TRBJ2-1 gives the full variable domain: DGGITQSPKYLFRKEGQNVTLSCEQNLNHDAMYWYRQDPGQGLRLIYYSQIVNDFQKGDIAEGYSVSREKKESFPLTVTSAQKNPTAFYLCASNRDHSSNEQFFGPGTRLTVL.

The J gene is TRBJ1-1, the V gene TRBV5-6; D is undetermined. In germline, CDR1 is SGHDT, CDR2 YYEEEE. The CDR3 loop spans 14 amino acids. V lost 6 bases and J 12 bases, leaving 24 bases between the germline ends. DNA of the CDR3: TGTGCCAGCACCCCCAGCCGGACGGCTGGAGAGACTTTCTTT. Translation gives CASTPSRTAGETFF.

This clonotype was seen a few times. The chain recombines TRBV7-9 with TRBJ2-3; D is uncertain. The V gene lost 10 bases and the J gene lost 3 bases, with 14 bases spanning the gap. CDR3 length equals 13 residues. Germline V gene lookup returns CDR1 SEHNR and CDR2 FQNEAQ (reference sequence). CDR3 region: CAIRLQLTDTQYF. The CDR3 nucleotides read TGTGCCATCCGACTTCAGTTGACAGATACGCAGTATTTT.

Only a few counts were recorded for this clonotype. The chain couples TRBV5-5 to TRBJ2-7; 9 bases are a match to TRBD2. The length of the CDR3 is 14 residues. Germline V gene data show CDR1 as SGHKS and CDR2 as YYEKEE (reference sequence). V dropped 4 bases and J dropped 5; count of bases not matched to a gene: 7. The CDR3 spells CASSISGSSNEQYF. CDR3 DNA sequence: TGTGCCAGCAGCATTAGCGGGAGCAGCAACGAGCAGTACTTC.

Many counts were recorded for this clonotype. This CDR3 is CASSRDNVYGYTF. CDR3 coding DNA: TGTGCCAGCAGCCGCGACAACGTCTATGGCTACACCTTC. This rearrangement joins TRBV12-3 or TRBV12-4 to TRBJ1-2; D remains ambiguous. The CDR3 runs 13 residues. Trimming cost V 6 bases and J 4 bases, with 12 bases left between them.